This entry is about one TCR beta chain. Those who served as multiple sclerosis controls were treatment-naive patients with stable or active relapsing-remitting disease. Negative isolation yielded CD4+ and CD8+ T cells, and FACS enriched TEMRA cells. The entry originates in a study of CD8 T cells in Susac syndrome. This CDR3 is 15 amino acids long. V was pared by 3 bases and J by 5 bases, with 13 bases between. RNA in amounts of roughly 0.5 to 1 ug was reverse transcribed with random hexamers. Each CDR3 protein gets one entry after TCRdb re-called the immunoSEQ multiplex PCR reads with MiXCR. The sample has 300,000 to 350,000 distinct CDR3 sequences; around 90% are singletons.

The genes are TRBV12-3 or TRBV12-4 and TRBJ2-2; possibly TRBD1 or TRBD2 for D (5 bases each). The clonotype comes from a human donor with multiple sclerosis. The specimen sequenced was CD4+ T cells from PBMCs. CDR3 bases: TGTGCCAGCAGTTTGAGGGAAGGGGAGACCGGGGAGCTGTTTTTT. Protein sequence: CASSLREGETGELFF.